This is a list of T cell receptor beta chains from one sample in a study of CD8+ T cells in alopecia areata. Produced via immunoSEQ multiplex PCR; TCRdb's table is partial and in-frame only. The sample has about 190,000 clones; roughly 60% are singletons. The starting material was CD4+ T cells sorted from blood, obtained at week 24, from a patient treated with tofacitinib. The receptors originated from a human donor with alopecia areata. The CDR3 runs from the conserved cysteine through the conserved F or W. A D gene is named only where the DNA matches it firmly. Size is omitted from some rows. Given values are once, few, many or a class for expanded clones.

j_call	clone_size	v_call	d_call	cdr3_nt	cdr3_aa
TRBJ1-2	NA	TRBV25-1	NA	TGTGCCAGCAGTGACGGGGGCGGCTACACCTTC	CASSDGGGYTF
TRBJ2-2	few	TRBV29-1	NA	TGCAGCGCCTATACCACTGAGGGCGGAAACACCGGGGAGCTGTTTTTT	CSAYTTEGGNTGELFF
TRBJ2-7	NA	TRBV6-1	TRBD2	TGTGCCAGCAGGACTAGCGGGGCTCACGAGCAGTACTTC	CASRTSGAHEQYF
TRBJ2-1	few	TRBV27	NA	TGTGCCAGCGGTACAGAGAGCTCCTACAATGAGCAGTTCTTC	CASGTESSYNEQFF
TRBJ1-2	NA	TRBV7-2	NA	TGCGCCAGCAGCCAAGCAACAGTTTCGCCGGGATATGGCTACACCTTC	CASSQATVSPGYGYTF
TRBJ2-7	NA	TRBV29-1	TRBD2	TGCAGCGTTCTCGGACTAGCGGGGGGTGGCGAGCAGTACTTC	CSVLGLAGGGEQYF
TRBJ2-7	few	TRBV9	NA	TGTGCCAGCAGCGTAGTTGGAGGGGCAGGGCCCTACGAGCAGTACTTC	CASSVVGGAGPYEQYF
TRBJ2-7	NA	TRBV29-1	NA	TGCAGCGCTAACATCCGACAGCTGCAGTACTTC	CSANIRQLQYF
TRBJ2-7	NA	TRBV29-1	NA	TGCAGCATTTTCACCCCCTTCAAGATCCAGTACTTC	CSIFTPFKIQYF
TRBJ2-2	NA	TRBV29-1	TRBD2	TGCAGCGTTCCCTCGGCGGGAGATAGGACCGGGGAGCTGTTTTTT	CSVPSAGDRTGELFF
TRBJ1-2	few	TRBV5-6	NA	TGTGCCAGCAGCGATCAGGGACTGCGAGGCTACACCTTC	CASSDQGLRGYTF